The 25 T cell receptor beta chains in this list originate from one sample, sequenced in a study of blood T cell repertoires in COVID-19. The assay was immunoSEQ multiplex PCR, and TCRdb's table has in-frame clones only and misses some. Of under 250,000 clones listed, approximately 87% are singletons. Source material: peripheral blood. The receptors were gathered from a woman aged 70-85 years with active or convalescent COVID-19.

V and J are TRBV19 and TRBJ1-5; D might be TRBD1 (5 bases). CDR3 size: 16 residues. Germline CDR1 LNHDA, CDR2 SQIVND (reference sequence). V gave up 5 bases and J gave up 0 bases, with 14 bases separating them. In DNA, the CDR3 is TGTGCCAGTAGTCTCCAGACAGCTTATAGCAATCAGCCCCAGCATTTT. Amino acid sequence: CASSLQTAYSNQPQHF. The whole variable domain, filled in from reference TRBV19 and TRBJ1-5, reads DGGITQSPKYLFRKEGQNVTLSCEQNLNHDAMYWYRQDPGQGLRLIYYSQIVNDFQKGDIAEGYSVSREKKESFPLTVTSAQKNPTAFYLCASSLQTAYSNQPQHFGDGTRLSIL.

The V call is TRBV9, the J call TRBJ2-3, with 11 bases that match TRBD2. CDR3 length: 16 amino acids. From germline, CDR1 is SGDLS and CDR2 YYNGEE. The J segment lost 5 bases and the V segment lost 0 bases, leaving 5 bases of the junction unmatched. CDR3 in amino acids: CASSVVAGGLGDTQYF. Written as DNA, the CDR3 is TGTGCCAGCAGCGTAGTAGCGGGGGGGCTCGGAGATACGCAGTATTTT. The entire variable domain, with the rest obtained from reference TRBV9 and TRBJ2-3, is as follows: DSGVTQTPKHLITATGQRVTLRCSPRSGDLSVYWYQQSLDQGLQFLIQYYNGEERAKGNILERFSAQQFPDLHSELNLSSLELGDSALYFCASSVVAGGLGDTQYFGPGTRLTVL.

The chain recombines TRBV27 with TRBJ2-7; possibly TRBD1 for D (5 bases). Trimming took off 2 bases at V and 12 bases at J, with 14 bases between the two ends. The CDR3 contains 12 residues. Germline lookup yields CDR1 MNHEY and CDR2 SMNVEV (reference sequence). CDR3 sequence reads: CASSLGASGWYF. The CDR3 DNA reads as TGTGCCAGCAGTTTAGGGGCCTCCGGGTGGTACTTC.

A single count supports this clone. The DNA of the CDR3 is TGTGCCTGGACTAGCGGGTTAACAGATACGCAGTATTTT. It is translated as CAWTSGLTDTQYF. This rearrangement joins TRBV30 to TRBJ2-3; the match to TRBD2 covers 8 bases. Trimming at V came to 4 bases and at J to 3 bases, leaving 3 bases not matched to a gene. The CDR3 has 13 residues. Germline values: CDR1 GTSNPN, CDR2 SVGIG (reference sequence).

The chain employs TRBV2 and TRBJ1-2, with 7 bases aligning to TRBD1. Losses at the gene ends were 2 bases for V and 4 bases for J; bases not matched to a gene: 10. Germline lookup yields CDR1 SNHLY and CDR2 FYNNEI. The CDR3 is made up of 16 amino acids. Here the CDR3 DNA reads TGTGCCAGCAGTGAAAGTAGAACAGGGGAAATCTATGGCTACACCTTC. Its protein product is CASSESRTGEIYGYTF.

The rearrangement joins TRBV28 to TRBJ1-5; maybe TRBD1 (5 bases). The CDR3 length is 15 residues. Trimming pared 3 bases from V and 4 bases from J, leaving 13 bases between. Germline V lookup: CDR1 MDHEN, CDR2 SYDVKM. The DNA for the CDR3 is TGTGCCAGCAGTTTGGAGACAGCGCCAAATCAGCCCCAGCATTTT. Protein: CASSLETAPNQPQHF.

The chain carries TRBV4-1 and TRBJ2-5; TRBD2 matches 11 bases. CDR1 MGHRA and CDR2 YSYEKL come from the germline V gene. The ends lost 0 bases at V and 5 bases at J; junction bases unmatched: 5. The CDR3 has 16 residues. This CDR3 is CASSQDRVAGGETQYF. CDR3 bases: TGCGCCAGCAGCCAAGATAGGGTAGCGGGAGGGGAGACCCAGTACTTC.

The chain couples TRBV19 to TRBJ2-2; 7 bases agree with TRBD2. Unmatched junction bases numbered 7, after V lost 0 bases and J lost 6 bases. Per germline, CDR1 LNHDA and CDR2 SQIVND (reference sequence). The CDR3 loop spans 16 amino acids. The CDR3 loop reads CASSIDRGGTPGELFF. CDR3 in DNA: TGTGCCAGTAGTATAGATCGGGGAGGGACCCCCGGGGAGCTGTTTTTT.

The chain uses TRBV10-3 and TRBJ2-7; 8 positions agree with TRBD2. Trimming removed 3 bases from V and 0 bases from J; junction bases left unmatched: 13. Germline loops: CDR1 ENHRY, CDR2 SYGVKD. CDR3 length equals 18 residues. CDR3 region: CAISDSGRGGGDSYEQYF. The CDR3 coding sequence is TGTGCCATCAGTGACAGCGGGAGAGGTGGCGGGGACTCCTACGAGCAGTACTTC.

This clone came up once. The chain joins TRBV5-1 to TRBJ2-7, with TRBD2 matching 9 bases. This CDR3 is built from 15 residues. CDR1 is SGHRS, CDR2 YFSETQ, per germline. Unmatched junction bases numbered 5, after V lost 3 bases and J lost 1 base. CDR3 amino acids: CASSSLAGGSYEQYF. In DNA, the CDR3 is TGCGCCAGCAGCTCACTAGCGGGCGGGTCCTACGAGCAGTACTTC.

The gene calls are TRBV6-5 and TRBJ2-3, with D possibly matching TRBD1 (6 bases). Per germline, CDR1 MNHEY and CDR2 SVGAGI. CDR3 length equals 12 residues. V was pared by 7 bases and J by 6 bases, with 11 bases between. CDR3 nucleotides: TGTGCCAGCAAAGGGGGTGACGATACGCAGTATTTT. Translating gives CASKGGDDTQYF.

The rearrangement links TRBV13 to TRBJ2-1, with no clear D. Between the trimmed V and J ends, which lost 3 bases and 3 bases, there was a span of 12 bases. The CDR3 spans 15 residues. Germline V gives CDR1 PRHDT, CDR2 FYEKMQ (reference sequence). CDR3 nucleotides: TGTGCCAGCAGCTTTGGGTCGACTCTCTACAATGAGCAGTTCTTC. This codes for CASSFGSTLYNEQFF.

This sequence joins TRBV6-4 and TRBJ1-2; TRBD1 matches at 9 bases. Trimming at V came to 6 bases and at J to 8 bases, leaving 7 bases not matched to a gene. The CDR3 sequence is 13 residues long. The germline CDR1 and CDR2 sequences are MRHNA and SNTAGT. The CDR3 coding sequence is TGTGCCAGCAGCACAGACAGGGGGAACGGCTACACCTTC. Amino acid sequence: CASSTDRGNGYTF.

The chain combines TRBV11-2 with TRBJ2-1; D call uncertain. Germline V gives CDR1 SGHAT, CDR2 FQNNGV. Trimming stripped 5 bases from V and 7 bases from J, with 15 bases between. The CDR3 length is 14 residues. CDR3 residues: CASSPSTTRNEQFF. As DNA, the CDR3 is TGTGCCAGCAGCCCCTCTACGACTCGGAATGAGCAGTTCTTC.

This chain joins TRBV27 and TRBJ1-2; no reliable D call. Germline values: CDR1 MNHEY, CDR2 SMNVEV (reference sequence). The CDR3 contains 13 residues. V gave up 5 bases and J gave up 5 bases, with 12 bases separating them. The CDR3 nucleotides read TGTGCCAGCAGTCCACTGGGAGGGTATGGCTACACCTTC. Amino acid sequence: CASSPLGGYGYTF.

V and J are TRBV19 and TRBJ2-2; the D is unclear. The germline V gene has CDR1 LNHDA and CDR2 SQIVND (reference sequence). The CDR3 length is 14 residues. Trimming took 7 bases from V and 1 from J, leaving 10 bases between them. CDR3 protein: CASTGSRNTGELFF. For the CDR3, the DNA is TGTGCCAGTACGGGTAGTAGGAACACCGGGGAGCTGTTTTTT. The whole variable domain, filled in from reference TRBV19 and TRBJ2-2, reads DGGITQSPKYLFRKEGQNVTLSCEQNLNHDAMYWYRQDPGQGLRLIYYSQIVNDFQKGDIAEGYSVSREKKESFPLTVTSAQKNPTAFYLCASTGSRNTGELFFGEGSRLTVL.

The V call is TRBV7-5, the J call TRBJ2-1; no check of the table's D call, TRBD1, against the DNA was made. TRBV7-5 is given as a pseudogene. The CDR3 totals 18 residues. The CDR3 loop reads CVRSLVVFRDSSYNEQFF. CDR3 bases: TGTGTCAGAAGCTTAGTGGTGTTCCGGGACAGCTCCTACAATGAGCAGTTCTTC.

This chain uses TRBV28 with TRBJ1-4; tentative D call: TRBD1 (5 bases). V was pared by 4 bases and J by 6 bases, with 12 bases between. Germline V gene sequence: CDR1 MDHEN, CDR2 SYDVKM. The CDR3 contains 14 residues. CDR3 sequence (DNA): TGTGCCAGCAGTTCCCGGGACTGGGATGAAAAACTGTTTTTT. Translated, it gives CASSSRDWDEKLFF.

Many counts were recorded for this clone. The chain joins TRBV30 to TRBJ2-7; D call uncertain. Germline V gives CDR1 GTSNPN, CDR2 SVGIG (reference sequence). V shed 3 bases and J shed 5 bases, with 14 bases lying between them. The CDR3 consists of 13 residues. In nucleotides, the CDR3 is TGTGCCTGGAGCCCCTCGGGTCTCAACGAGCAGTACTTC. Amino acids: CAWSPSGLNEQYF.

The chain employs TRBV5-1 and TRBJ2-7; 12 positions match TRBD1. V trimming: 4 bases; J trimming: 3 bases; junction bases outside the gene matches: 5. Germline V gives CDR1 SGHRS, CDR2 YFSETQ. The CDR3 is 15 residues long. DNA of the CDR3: TGCGCCAGCAGCCCGGGACAGGGGGCCTACTACGAGCAGTACTTC. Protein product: CASSPGQGAYYEQYF. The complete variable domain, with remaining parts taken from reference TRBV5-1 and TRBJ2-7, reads KAGVTQTPRYLIKTRGQQVTLSCSPISGHRSVSWYQQTPGQGLQFLFEYFSETQRNKGNFPGRFSGRQFSNSRSEMNVSTLELGDSALYLCASSPGQGAYYEQYFGPGTRLTVT.

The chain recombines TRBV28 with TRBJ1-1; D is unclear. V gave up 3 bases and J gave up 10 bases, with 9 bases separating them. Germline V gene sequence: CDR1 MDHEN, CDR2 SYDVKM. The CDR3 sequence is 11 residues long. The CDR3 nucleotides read TGTGCCAGCAGTTTTGAGCACGCAGCTTTCTTT. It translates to CASSFEHAAFF.

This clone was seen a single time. The chain's CDR3 is CASSVGHNQPQHF. CDR3 bases: TGTGCCAGTAGTGTCGGACATAATCAGCCCCAGCATTTT. The chain links TRBV19 to TRBJ1-5, with D tentatively TRBD1 (5 bases). Germline CDR1 LNHDA, CDR2 SQIVND (reference sequence). The CDR3 sequence is 13 residues long. The V and J ends lost 5 bases and 4 bases respectively, with 9 bases between them. The complete variable domain, with remaining parts taken from reference TRBV19 and TRBJ1-5, reads DGGITQSPKYLFRKEGQNVTLSCEQNLNHDAMYWYRQDPGQGLRLIYYSQIVNDFQKGDIAEGYSVSREKKESFPLTVTSAQKNPTAFYLCASSVGHNQPQHFGDGTRLSIL.

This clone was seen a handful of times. The CDR3 bases are TGTGCCAGCAGTACAGGAACGGGCGGCTACACCTTC. Encoded protein: CASSTGTGGYTF. The chain joins TRBV2 to TRBJ1-2, with D tentatively TRBD1 (5 bases). V was shortened by 5 bases and J by 8 bases, with 12 bases between the two germline ends. Germline CDR1 SNHLY, CDR2 FYNNEI. This CDR3 region has 12 residues.

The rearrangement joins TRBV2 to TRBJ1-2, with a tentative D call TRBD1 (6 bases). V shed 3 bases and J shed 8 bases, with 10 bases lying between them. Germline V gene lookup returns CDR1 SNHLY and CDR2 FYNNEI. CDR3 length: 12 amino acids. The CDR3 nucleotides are TGTGCCAGCAGTGAGCAGAGGGGGGGCTACACCTTC. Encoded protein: CASSEQRGGYTF. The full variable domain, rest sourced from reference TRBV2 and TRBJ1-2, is EPEVTQTPSHQVTQMGQEVILRCVPISNHLYFYWYRQILGQKVEFLVSFYNNEISEKSEIFDDQFSVERPDGSNFTLKIRSTKLEDSAMYFCASSEQRGGYTFGSGTRLTVV.

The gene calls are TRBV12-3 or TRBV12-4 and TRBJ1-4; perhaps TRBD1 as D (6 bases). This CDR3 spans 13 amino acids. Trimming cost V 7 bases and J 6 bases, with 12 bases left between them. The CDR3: CASTQDRHEKLFF. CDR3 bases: TGTGCCAGCACCCAGGACAGACATGAAAAACTGTTTTTT.